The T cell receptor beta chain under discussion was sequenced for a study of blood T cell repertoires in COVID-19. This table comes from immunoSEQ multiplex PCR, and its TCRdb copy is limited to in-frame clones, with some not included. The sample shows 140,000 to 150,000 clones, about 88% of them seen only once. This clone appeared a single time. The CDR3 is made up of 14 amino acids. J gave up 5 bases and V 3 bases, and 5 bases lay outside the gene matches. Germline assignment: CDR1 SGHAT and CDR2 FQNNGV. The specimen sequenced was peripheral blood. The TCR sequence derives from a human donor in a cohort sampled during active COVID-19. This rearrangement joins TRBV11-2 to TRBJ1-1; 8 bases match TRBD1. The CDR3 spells CASSFSTGGTEAFF. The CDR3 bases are TGTGCCAGCAGCTTCTCAACAGGGGGTACTGAAGCTTTCTTT.